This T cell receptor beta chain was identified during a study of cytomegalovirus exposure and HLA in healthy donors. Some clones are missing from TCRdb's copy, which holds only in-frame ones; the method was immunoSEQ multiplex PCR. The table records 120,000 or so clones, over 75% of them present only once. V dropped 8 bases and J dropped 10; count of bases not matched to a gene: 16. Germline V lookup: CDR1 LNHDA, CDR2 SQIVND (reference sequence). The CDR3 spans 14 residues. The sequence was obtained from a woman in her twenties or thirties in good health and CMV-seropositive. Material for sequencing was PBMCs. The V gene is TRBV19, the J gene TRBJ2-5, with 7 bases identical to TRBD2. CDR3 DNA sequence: TGTGCCAGTTCGAGCGGGGTCGGATGGGGTGGCCAGTACTTC. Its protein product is CASSSGVGWGGQYF.